This T cell receptor (beta chain) was captured in a study of human T cells and chemical hapten exposure. Study-wide context: Patients were given diphenylcyclopropenone on the scalp weekly across the approximately 25-week study. Patch testing placed 0.01% DPC on the upper back, with readings at 6 days.

This CDR3 is built from 17 residues. V lost 2 bases to trimming and J lost 3 bases; unmatched junction nucleotides: 5. The germline V gene has CDR1 MGHDK and CDR2 SYGVNS. Time point defined: patch test 2, 6 weeks after DPC sensitization. Specified treatment: therapeutic diphenylcyclopropenone sensitization with weekly scalp DPC. Study-wide results and caveats: Alopecia in the donors means their immune response may deviate from healthy people's.

What the library attached to individual cDNA molecules were unique molecular identifiers. TCRdb reprocessed the RACE reads via MiXCR and lists one record per CDR3 protein. The sample has about 140,000 distinct CDR3 sequences, 12% seen once. This clonotype occurred a few times. Its specificity is unknown. This chain links TRBV25-1 with TRBJ2-1; 12 bases are a match to TRBD2. The sample in question was whole blood, obtained in connection with sensitization to the hapten diphenylcyclopropenone (DPC). This clonotype was obtained from a woman between 50 and 59 years old with alopecia areata. Some clones in this sample may be carry-over from other donors' samples. The CDR3 is CASSEAGTSGYYNEQFF. For the CDR3, the DNA is TGTGCCAGCAGTGAAGCCGGGACTAGCGGGTACTACAATGAGCAGTTCTTC.